This T cell receptor (beta chain) was captured by sequencing in a study of blood T cell repertoires in COVID-19 (dated by TCRdb to between 2020 and 2021). For the wider study: Collaborator samples came from the United States, Italy and Spain and covered acute and convalescent phases of COVID-19. The prospective study material was composed of cDNA or gDNA derived from T cells, B-cell-depleted T cells, or PBMCs. The samples were drawn from two sources: the first 160 participants of the ongoing ImmuneRACE study, and 1,000 to 1,500 subjects contributed by 6 global collaborators. HLA class I and class II types, where available, came from metadata supplied by the sample provider rather than from assay-based typing. Deeply sampled blood TCRbeta repertoires from subjects exposed to, actively infected with, or recovered from COVID-19 were included in the dataset. A freely available public database, intended as a resource for researchers studying the immune response to SARS-CoV-2, is where the repertoires were released. Nearly every sample came with metadata listing a de-identified subject ID, COVID-19 status, age in years and sex.

The collaborating institutions used their own protocols to collect whole blood in K2EDTA tubes. Collaborator samples were shipped for TCRbeta analysis as frozen whole blood, isolated PBMCs, or DNA extracted from either sample type. Summary of the overall study and its limitations: The quantity of clinical and demographic metadata differed by source and by participant and was supplied without curation.

TCRbeta CDR3 regions were amplified from genomic DNA using the immunoSEQ Assay, a bias-controlled multiplex PCR. As for the original processing: The number of nucleated cells in each sample was estimated from the amplification of reference gene primers within the assay. Sequence reads were collapsed and filtered to measure the absolute abundance of every unique TCRbeta CDR3 rearrangement. For each sample, productive Simpson clonality was calculated by taking the square root of Simpson's diversity index across productive rearrangements. This is the immuneACCESS table as TCRdb keeps it, with only in-frame sequences that have V and J called. A part of the clones is gone; compared with another copy, unresolved V genes explain less than half, and the rest is unexplained. V and J calls and clone size are given by that table; D and trimming were obtained from the DNA. The sample data list 150,000 to 200,000 clones, and 70% to 90% of these were observed just once. The ten biggest clones cover under 9.5% of the sample.

Notes on this clone: There is no known antigen for this receptor. It has no much larger one-base neighbor in the sample; base qualities were not kept.

The TCR was taken from a man aged 45 to 65 with active or convalescent COVID-19. Input material: peripheral blood.

The nucleotide sequence reads TGCGCCAGCAGCTTGGAAACAAACTCCTACGAGCAGTACTTC. The resulting protein is CASSLETNSYEQYF. Here the chain combines TRBV5-1 and TRBJ2-7; the D gene cannot be named for sure. CDR1 is given as SGHRS and CDR2 as YFSETQ, both from the germline V gene. V and J lose 0 bases and 0 bases, and a span of 7 bases separates them. Its CDR3 holds 14 amino acids, cysteine through phenylalanine. Left in the record is the CDR3 DNA by itself, 42 bases read in frame from the first base.